These 21 T cell receptor beta chains originate from one sample sequenced in a study of blood T cell repertoires in COVID-19. Sequencing was performed with immunoSEQ multiplex PCR; in TCRdb, only in-frame clones are kept and a portion is missing. Of under 150,000 clones in the sample, around 80% were seen once. Source material: PBMCs or T cells enriched from blood (not recorded which). All receptors derive from a man aged 40-49 years with acute COVID-19.

The V call is TRBV6-5, the J call TRBJ1-2; D is possibly TRBD1 (6 bases). The V gene lost 6 bases and the J gene lost 4 bases, with 15 bases spanning the gap. There are 14 residues in the CDR3. Germline V lookup: CDR1 MNHEY, CDR2 SVGAGI. CDR3 sequence: CASSSQGGGYGYTF. The CDR3 nucleotides are TGTGCCAGCAGCTCCCAAGGGGGTGGCTATGGCTACACCTTC.

V is TRBV5-1 and J is TRBJ1-2; the D gene is possibly TRBD1 (5 bases). Germline V gene lookup returns CDR1 SGHRS and CDR2 YFSETQ. The CDR3 contains 13 residues. Trimming removed 0 bases at V and 6 bases at J, with 9 bases between. For the CDR3, the DNA is TGCGCCAGCAGCTTGGAGGGGTCAGATGGCTACACCTTC. This codes for CASSLEGSDGYTF. Combining the CDR3 with reference TRBV5-1 and TRBJ1-2 gives the whole variable domain KAGVTQTPRYLIKTRGQQVTLSCSPISGHRSVSWYQQTPGQGLQFLFEYFSETQRNKGNFPGRFSGRQFSNSRSEMNVSTLELGDSALYLCASSLEGSDGYTFGSGTRLTVV.

The chain couples TRBV18 to TRBJ2-7; D not resolved. The germline V gene has CDR1 KGHSH and CDR2 LQKENI. This CDR3 comprises 12 residues. V lost 2 bases and J lost 7, with 9 bases in between. CDR3 sequence reads: CASSPIAGEQYF. The CDR3 bases are TGTGCCAGCTCACCAATAGCTGGGGAGCAGTACTTC.

V usage is TRBV3-1 (or the pseudogene TRBV3-2) and J usage is TRBJ1-5, with a possible D match to TRBD1 (5 bases). CDR1 is LGHDT, CDR2 YNNKEL, per germline (reference sequence). This CDR3 region has 16 residues. Trimming left V 3 bases short and J 1 base short, with 13 bases between. The CDR3 DNA reads as TGTGCCAGCAGCCAGGGACTCGCTGGGAGCAATCAGCCCCAGCATTTT. As protein: CASSQGLAGSNQPQHF.

The chain combines TRBV6-1 with TRBJ2-7, with 8 bases lining up with TRBD2. The trim removed 2 bases at V and 7 bases at J, leaving 13 bases unmatched. This CDR3 contains 16 residues. Germline CDR1 MNHNS, CDR2 SASEGT. CDR3 protein: CASSETSGGGWGEQYF. The CDR3 DNA sequence: TGTGCCAGCAGTGAAACGAGCGGGGGTGGTTGGGGGGAGCAGTACTTC.

This clone was observed at least ten times. At the DNA level, this CDR3 is encoded by other sequences in the same sample as well. This sequence joins TRBV5-1 and TRBJ2-1, with 7 bases identical to TRBD1. With V trimmed by 0 bases and J by 6 bases, 3 bases remained unmatched. The germline gives CDR1 SGHRS, CDR2 YFSETQ. This CDR3 is 14 amino acids long. CDR3 loop: CASSLVAGGNEQFF. The DNA of the CDR3 is TGCGCCAGCAGCTTGGTGGCAGGGGGCAATGAGCAGTTCTTC.

This clone came up once. This rearrangement joins TRBV19 to TRBJ1-2, with 7 nucleotides matching TRBD1. This CDR3 has 14 amino acids. CDR1 and CDR2 from the germline V gene are LNHDA and SQIVND (reference sequence). J was trimmed by 7 bases and V by 5 bases; bases with no gene match: 10. DNA of the CDR3: TGTGCCAGTAGTCCCCCAACAGGGGATCGTGGCTACACCTTC. Translation: CASSPPTGDRGYTF.

J is TRBJ2-1 and V is TRBV5-1, with a possible D match to TRBD1 (5 bases). The ends were cut back, 8 bases at V and 7 bases at J, with 19 bases in the middle. CDR1 and CDR2 (germline): SGHRS, YFSETQ. The CDR3 length is 14 residues. This CDR3 is CASNWAGLPNEQFF. The CDR3 DNA reads TGCGCCAGTAATTGGGCAGGGCTCCCAAATGAGCAGTTCTTC.

This rearrangement joins TRBV29-1 to TRBJ2-7, with TRBD1 matching 7 bases. The V gene's germline CDR1 is SQVTM and CDR2 ANQGSEA. With V trimmed by 6 bases and J by 7 bases, 12 bases remained unmatched. The CDR3 is 13 amino acids. The CDR3 protein is CSVIPTGRWEQYF. CDR3 sequence (DNA): TGCAGCGTCATCCCGACAGGGCGGTGGGAGCAGTACTTC.

The V call is TRBV28, the J call TRBJ2-1, with 10 positions matching TRBD2. V lost 10 bases to trimming and J lost 3 bases; unmatched junction nucleotides: 12. CDR1 is MDHEN and CDR2 is SYDVKM in the germline V gene. This CDR3 has 16 residues. The DNA for the CDR3 is TGTGCCACCGTTAGGCAGCGGGAGGGATTCTACAATGAGCAGTTCTTC. Translation: CATVRQREGFYNEQFF.

V gene TRBV28 combines with J gene TRBJ2-5, with no clear D. Per germline, CDR1 MDHEN and CDR2 SYDVKM. Trimming took off 3 bases at V and 7 bases at J, with 6 bases between the two ends. The CDR3 sequence is 11 residues long. The CDR3 DNA is TGTGCCAGCAGTTTTCGAGGGACCCAGTACTTC. It encodes CASSFRGTQYF.

J is TRBJ2-3 and V is TRBV7-9, with D possibly TRBD1 on 5 matching bases. Germline V lookup: CDR1 SEHNR, CDR2 FQNEAQ (reference sequence). V lost 5 bases and J 3 bases, leaving 9 bases between the germline ends. The CDR3 contains 13 residues. The CDR3, as DNA: TGTGCCAGCAGCCGACAGAATACAGATACGCAGTATTTT. It translates to CASSRQNTDTQYF.

This chain joins TRBV5-1 and TRBJ1-1, with D hard to call. CDR3 length equals 13 residues. The germline V gene encodes CDR1 SGHRS and CDR2 YFSETQ. The V and J ends lost 4 bases and 3 bases respectively, with 10 bases between them. The CDR3: CASSPYMDTEAFF. The CDR3 region has the DNA TGCGCCAGCAGCCCGTACATGGACACTGAAGCTTTCTTT. The whole variable domain, remainder taken from reference TRBV5-1 and TRBJ1-1, is KAGVTQTPRYLIKTRGQQVTLSCSPISGHRSVSWYQQTPGQGLQFLFEYFSETQRNKGNFPGRFSGRQFSNSRSEMNVSTLELGDSALYLCASSPYMDTEAFFGQGTRLTVV.

The rearrangement joins TRBV2 to TRBJ2-1; D gene unclear. There are 15 residues in the CDR3. Trimming took off 6 bases at V and 1 base at J, with 13 bases between the two ends. CDR1 is SNHLY and CDR2 is FYNNEI in the germline V gene. The CDR3 bases are TGTGCCAGCAGAACTGACTCGCTGTCCTACAATGAGCAGTTCTTC. Protein product: CASRTDSLSYNEQFF.

V and J are TRBV19 and TRBJ1-5; D is ambiguous. Between the trimmed V and J ends, which lost 1 base and 3 bases, there was a span of 7 bases. CDR1 and CDR2 (germline): LNHDA, SQIVND (reference sequence). This CDR3 comprises 14 residues. The chain's CDR3 is CASSIGRNNQPQHF. The CDR3 DNA reads TGTGCCAGTAGTATAGGGCGGAACAATCAGCCCCAGCATTTT.

This clone was seen just once. The V gene is TRBV28, the J gene TRBJ2-1, with D tentatively TRBD2 (6 bases). Germline lookup yields CDR1 MDHEN and CDR2 SYDVKM. The CDR3 extends over 13 amino acids. The ends were cut back, 9 bases at V and 1 base at J, with 10 bases in the middle. This CDR3 is CASGGLSYNEQFF. CDR3 bases: TGTGCCAGTGGGGGACTTTCCTACAATGAGCAGTTCTTC.

The chain recombines TRBV11-2 with TRBJ1-5; 9 nucleotides agree with TRBD1. J gave up 4 bases and V 1 base, and 2 bases lay outside the gene matches. In germline, CDR1 is SGHAT, CDR2 FQNNGV. This CDR3 is 15 amino acids long. The CDR3 DNA reads TGTGCCAGCAGCTTAGGACAGGGGGTGAATCAGCCCCAGCATTTT. It encodes CASSLGQGVNQPQHF.

This clone qualifies as medium-sized (0.01 to 0.1%). J is TRBJ1-2 and V is TRBV25-1; TRBD1 matches 10 bases. Germline CDR1 MGHDK, CDR2 SYGVNS. The CDR3 is 14 amino acids. Trimming at V came to 4 bases and at J to 8 bases, leaving 7 bases not matched to a gene. The CDR3 nucleotides are TGTGCCAGCAGTGTTTCCGGGACAGGGGCCGGCTACACCTTC. Protein sequence: CASSVSGTGAGYTF.

The rearrangement joins TRBV18 to TRBJ2-7; maybe TRBD2 (5 bases). The germline gives CDR1 KGHSH, CDR2 LQKENI. Trimming took 5 bases from V and 5 from J, leaving 13 bases between them. The CDR3 length is 13 residues. The CDR3 DNA reads as TGTGCCAGCTCAAGTCTCGAGGGTCACGAGCAGTACTTC. Translated: CASSSLEGHEQYF.

The chain joins TRBV7-3 to TRBJ1-1; D not resolved. Germline V CDR1 and CDR2: SGHTA, FQGTGA. Trimming took 6 bases from V and 5 from J, leaving 10 bases between them. CDR3 length: 12 amino acids. The CDR3 loop is CASREKLTEAFF. The CDR3 bases are TGTGCCAGCAGGGAGAAACTTACTGAAGCTTTCTTT.

This chain links TRBV29-1 with TRBJ1-1; D is undetermined. Trimming took 2 bases from V and 0 from J, leaving 7 bases between them. The CDR3 is 13 amino acids. CDR1 is SQVTM, CDR2 ANQGSEA, per germline. CDR3 in amino acids: CSVETQLNTEAFF. In DNA form, the CDR3 reads TGCAGCGTTGAAACCCAGTTGAACACTGAAGCTTTCTTT.